The sequence of this T cell receptor beta chain was determined in a study of T cells after yellow fever vaccination. Notes on the study in general: Peaking faster, on day 5 versus 15, the secondary response was nonetheless weaker. Repertoires obtained by FACS sorting could include abundant clonotypes that entered as contaminants from the bulk population.

Universal primer sites and UMIs were introduced during 5'RACE template-switching synthesis of TCR cDNA. MiXCR, run by TCRdb on the 5' RACE reads, gives a single entry per CDR3 protein. The table records some 160,000 distinct CDR3 sequences, about a tenth of them present only once. This clonotype has just a few counts. Its antigen remains unknown. V lost 0 bases to trimming and J lost 4 bases; unmatched junction nucleotides: 5. The length of the CDR3 is 16 residues. Germline CDR1 reads MGHRA; CDR2 reads YSYEKL. This sequence joins TRBV4-1 and TRBJ2-3; 9 positions match TRBD1. This TCR was recovered from a man aged 18 to 29 who received the YFV17D yellow fever vaccine. The specimen comprised CD8+ T cells sorted from PBMCs, sampled 45 days after the yellow fever booster vaccination. The CDR3 DNA reads TGCGCCAGCAGCCAAGATCGGGACAGGGTCGCAGATACGCAGTATTTT. This translates into CASSQDRDRVADTQYF.